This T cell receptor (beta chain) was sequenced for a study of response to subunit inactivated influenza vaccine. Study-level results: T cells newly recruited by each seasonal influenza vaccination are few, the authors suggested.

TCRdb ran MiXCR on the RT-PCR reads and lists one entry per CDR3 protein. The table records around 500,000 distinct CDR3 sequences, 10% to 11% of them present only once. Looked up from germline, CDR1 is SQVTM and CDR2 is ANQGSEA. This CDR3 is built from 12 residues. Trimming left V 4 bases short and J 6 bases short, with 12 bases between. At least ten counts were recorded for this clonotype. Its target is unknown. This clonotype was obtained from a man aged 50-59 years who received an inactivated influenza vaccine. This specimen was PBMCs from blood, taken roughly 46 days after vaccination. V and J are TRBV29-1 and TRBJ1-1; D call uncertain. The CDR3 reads CSVGDTVPEAFF. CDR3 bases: TGCAGCGTTGGCGATACGGTGCCTGAAGCTTTCTTT. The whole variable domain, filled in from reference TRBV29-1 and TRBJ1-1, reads SAVISQKPSRDICQRGTSLTIQCQVDSQVTMMFWYRQQPGQSLTLIATANQGSEATYESGFVIDKFPISRPNLTFSTLTVSNMSPEDSSIYLCSVGDTVPEAFFGQGTRLTVV.